The 31 T cell receptor beta chains below were found in one sample sequenced in a study of blood T cell repertoires in COVID-19. Repertoires were generated with immunoSEQ multiplex PCR, while TCRdb's copy carries only in-frame clones and drops some. The sample yields approximately 87,000 clones, around 89% seen once. Sequenced: peripheral blood. The receptors shown here come from a man between 65 and 85 years old with active or convalescent COVID-19.

This sequence joins TRBV18 and TRBJ1-3, with TRBD1 identical over 7 bases. Trimming removed 3 bases from V and 2 bases from J; junction bases left unmatched: 4. The germline gives CDR1 KGHSH, CDR2 LQKENI. This CDR3 has 15 amino acids. The chain's CDR3 is CASSPKQGPGNTIYF. The CDR3 coding sequence is TGTGCCAGCTCACCGAAACAGGGGCCTGGAAACACCATATATTTT.

This clone was recorded only once. The J gene is TRBJ2-1, the V gene TRBV12-3 or TRBV12-4, with D maybe TRBD2 (5 bases). This CDR3 is 13 amino acids long. Trimming stripped 6 bases from V and 11 bases from J, with 17 bases between. CDR3 amino acids: CASSPTWTVQQFF. The CDR3 DNA sequence: TGTGCCAGCAGCCCGACTTGGACTGTCCAGCAGTTCTTC.

The CDR3 sequence: CASSPPSQGYGYTF. Here the CDR3 DNA reads TGTGCCAGCTCACCACCTTCTCAGGGCTATGGCTACACCTTC. This sequence joins TRBV18 and TRBJ1-2; weak D call: TRBD1 (5 bases). The germline V gene has CDR1 KGHSH and CDR2 LQKENI. The CDR3 has 14 residues. The V and J ends lost 0 bases and 4 bases respectively, with 9 bases between them.

J is TRBJ2-5 and V is TRBV5-4; TRBD1 aligns across 8 bases. The CDR3 contains 14 residues. Germline V gene lookup returns CDR1 SGHNT and CDR2 YYREEE (reference sequence). V trimming: 5 bases; J trimming: 7 bases; junction bases outside the gene matches: 10. The CDR3 spells CASSSRGREGTQYF. The CDR3 coding sequence is TGTGCCAGCAGTTCCAGGGGGCGCGAGGGGACCCAGTACTTC. Drawing the rest from reference TRBV5-4 and TRBJ2-5, the complete variable domain is ETGVTQSPTHLIKTRGQQVTLRCSSQSGHNTVSWYQQALGQGPQFIFQYYREEENGRGNFPPRFSGLQFPNYSSELNVNALELDDSALYLCASSSRGREGTQYFGPGTRLLVL.

V usage is TRBV28 and J usage is TRBJ1-5; 7 bases are a match to TRBD1. The CDR3 contains 12 residues. Per germline, CDR1 MDHEN and CDR2 SYDVKM. V lost 7 bases, J lost 5 bases, and 2 bases stayed unmatched. CDR3 region: CASTTGYQPQHF. The CDR3 DNA reads TGTGCCAGCACGACAGGGTATCAGCCCCAGCATTTT.

The table lists this clone with a count of one. The rearrangement joins TRBV7-2 to TRBJ2-1, with D perhaps matching TRBD1 (5 bases). Looked up from germline, CDR1 is SGHTA and CDR2 is FQGNSA. This CDR3 region has 13 residues. Trimming took 2 bases from V and 5 from J, leaving 7 bases between them. CDR3 nucleotides: TGTGCCAGCAGCTTATCCAGGGACAATGAGCAGTTCTTC. Translating it yields CASSLSRDNEQFF.

The CDR3 protein is CASISAGAAPYEQYF. DNA of the CDR3: TGTGCCAGCATCAGTGCGGGAGCTGCCCCATACGAGCAGTACTTC. The chain carries TRBV28 and TRBJ2-7; 7 positions agree with TRBD2. CDR1 is MDHEN and CDR2 is SYDVKM in the germline V gene. V shed 7 bases and J 4 bases; nucleotides not matched to a gene: 13. The CDR3 contains 15 residues. The full variable domain, completed using reference TRBV28 and TRBJ2-7, is DVKVTQSSRYLVKRTGEKVFLECVQDMDHENMFWYRQDPGLGLRLIYFSYDVKMKEKGDIPEGYSVSREKKERFSLILESASTNQTSMYLCASISAGAAPYEQYFGPGTRLTVT.

This clone was counted a few times. The chain links TRBV27 to TRBJ1-2; D is perhaps TRBD1 (5 bases). The CDR3 totals 12 residues. Per germline, CDR1 MNHEY and CDR2 SMNVEV (reference sequence). The V end was cut by 6 bases, the J end by 5 bases, with 10 bases between. CDR3 DNA: TGTGCCAGCAGCCCCAAGGGGTATGGCTACACCTTC. This gives the protein CASSPKGYGYTF.

The V and J genes are TRBV18 and TRBJ1-2, with unresolved D. The CDR3 is made up of 14 amino acids. The V end was cut by 6 bases, the J end by 4 bases, with 15 bases between. CDR1 and CDR2 from the germline V gene are KGHSH and LQKENI. CDR3 sequence (DNA): TGTGCCAGCTCCTCATCACGGGGTGTCTATGGCTACACCTTC. Translating gives CASSSSRGVYGYTF.

The chain recombines TRBV28 with TRBJ2-5; 8 bases are a match to TRBD1. Trimming at V came to 4 bases and at J to 4 bases, leaving 5 bases not matched to a gene. Per the germline V gene, CDR1 is MDHEN and CDR2 is SYDVKM. This CDR3 spans 14 amino acids. The CDR3 here is CASSYQGAGETQYF. The CDR3 bases are TGTGCCAGCAGTTATCAGGGGGCAGGAGAGACCCAGTACTTC.

This chain links TRBV6-2 or TRBV6-3 with TRBJ2-1, with unresolved D. V was clipped by 2 bases and J by 5 bases, with 7 bases between them. This CDR3 is 13 amino acids long. Per germline, CDR1 MNHEY and CDR2 SVGEGT. CDR3 sequence reads: CASSYVENNEQFF. CDR3 in DNA: TGTGCCAGCAGTTACGTCGAGAACAATGAGCAGTTCTTC.

This chain links TRBV4-1 with TRBJ2-7, with TRBD1 matching 10 bases. The trim removed 4 bases at V and 2 bases at J, leaving 5 bases unmatched. CDR1 is MGHRA, CDR2 YSYEKL, per germline. The CDR3 consists of 15 residues. The CDR3 sequence: CASSLGGQGPYEQYF. The DNA of the CDR3 is TGCGCCAGCAGCCTAGGGGGACAGGGGCCCTACGAGCAGTACTTC.

The V call is TRBV10-3, the J call TRBJ2-4; 7 nucleotides match TRBD1. The trim removed 0 bases at V and 0 bases at J, leaving 5 bases unmatched. The CDR3 has 17 amino acids. Per germline, CDR1 ENHRY and CDR2 SYGVKD. In DNA form, the CDR3 reads TGTGCCATCAGTGAGTCGACAGGGTCCTTAGCCAAAAACATTCAGTACTTC. Amino acid sequence: CAISESTGSLAKNIQYF.

This chain links TRBV28 with TRBJ1-5; D possibly corresponds to TRBD1 (6 bases). Germline values: CDR1 MDHEN, CDR2 SYDVKM. V gave up 8 bases and J gave up 7 bases, with 30 bases separating them. The CDR3 is 18 amino acids. This CDR3 reads CASVVTGIRSANKQPQHF. DNA of the CDR3: TGTGCCAGCGTTGTAACAGGGATACGATCAGCGAATAAACAGCCCCAGCATTTT. Together with reference TRBV28 and TRBJ1-5, the CDR3 gives the full variable domain: DVKVTQSSRYLVKRTGEKVFLECVQDMDHENMFWYRQDPGLGLRLIYFSYDVKMKEKGDIPEGYSVSREKKERFSLILESASTNQTSMYLCASVVTGIRSANKQPQHFGDGTRLSIL.

V and J are TRBV6-1 and TRBJ1-5; TRBD1 matches 9 bases. The germline gives CDR1 MNHNS, CDR2 SASEGT. Trimming removed 2 bases from V and 9 bases from J; junction bases left unmatched: 11. The CDR3 spans 16 residues. The CDR3 region has the DNA TGTGCCAGCAGTGAAATGGAACCGGGACAGGGTCGGCCCCAGCATTTT. Its protein product is CASSEMEPGQGRPQHF.

The V and J genes are TRBV28 and TRBJ1-2; D is unclear. Germline assignment: CDR1 MDHEN and CDR2 SYDVKM. The CDR3 length is 15 residues. The V and J ends lost 5 bases and 5 bases respectively, with 18 bases between them. CDR3 sequence: CASSGNAGIGYGYTF. The CDR3 DNA is TGTGCCAGCAGTGGAAATGCCGGGATCGGGTATGGCTACACCTTC.

This chain connects TRBV30 to TRBJ1-3, with D perhaps TRBD1 (5 bases). The V and J ends lost 0 bases and 0 bases respectively, with 9 bases between them. CDR1 GTSNPN and CDR2 SVGIG come from the germline V gene (reference sequence). CDR3 length equals 15 residues. The CDR3 DNA sequence: TGTGCCTGGAGTGTACGGGGGTCCTCTGGAAACACCATATATTTT. It specifies CAWSVRGSSGNTIYF.

This chain connects TRBV10-3 to TRBJ1-2; no firm D call. Germline lookup yields CDR1 ENHRY and CDR2 SYGVKD. The V gene lost 3 bases and the J gene lost 4 bases, with 15 bases spanning the gap. The CDR3 has 15 amino acids. The CDR3: CAISEDTRLPYGYTF. CDR3 coding DNA: TGTGCCATCAGTGAAGACACCCGCTTACCCTATGGCTACACCTTC.

This clone was seen a handful of times. V usage is TRBV18 and J usage is TRBJ2-1; possible D gene TRBD1, 6 bases. V was cut by 3 bases and J by 4 bases, with 16 bases left in between. The CDR3 loop spans 16 amino acids. Germline V gene lookup returns CDR1 KGHSH and CDR2 LQKENI. The CDR3 reads CASSPYRAQSYNEQFF. DNA of the CDR3: TGTGCCAGCTCACCCTACAGGGCCCAGAGTTACAATGAGCAGTTCTTC.

In this sample, this clone turned up a few times. The chain links TRBV5-4 to TRBJ1-1; no firm D call. With 4 bases removed from V and 10 bases from J, the gap between germline ends came to 23 bases. The CDR3 loop spans 15 amino acids. The V gene's germline CDR1 is SGHNT and CDR2 YYREEE (reference sequence). The DNA for the CDR3 is TGTGCCAGCAGCCGCCGGGGAAGCGCCTGGGGTCGAGCTTTCTTT. Protein sequence: CASSRRGSAWGRAFF.

The V call is TRBV5-4, the J call TRBJ2-3; 8 nucleotides match TRBD2. The CDR3 contains 15 residues. With 1 base clipped from V and 5 bases from J, the junction kept 6 bases outside the gene matches. The germline V gene has CDR1 SGHNT and CDR2 YYREEE (reference sequence). DNA for the CDR3: TGTGCCAGCAGCTTGACTAGCGGTCCCCTAGATACGCAGTATTTT. Amino acid sequence: CASSLTSGPLDTQYF.

The rearrangement links TRBV5-6 to TRBJ1-2; the D gene is possibly TRBD1 (6 bases). V was clipped by 4 bases and J by 7 bases, with 17 bases between them. The CDR3 contains 14 residues. From germline, CDR1 is SGHDT and CDR2 YYEEEE. Written as DNA, the CDR3 is TGTGCCAGCAGCAAAAGGGACAAGGGCAGTGGCTACACCTTC. It is translated as CASSKRDKGSGYTF.

The V call is TRBV7-8, the J call TRBJ1-1; D not resolved. Germline-derived CDR1 and CDR2 are SGHVS and FQNEAQ. V dropped 1 base and J dropped 3 bases, with 6 bases sitting between them. There are 13 residues in the CDR3. The CDR3 sequence: CASSLERDTEAFF. The CDR3 DNA reads TGTGCCAGCAGCTTAGAACGGGACACTGAAGCTTTCTTT.

This rearrangement joins TRBV29-1 to TRBJ1-2; possibly TRBD1 for D (6 bases). The CDR3 sequence is 12 residues long. Trimming stripped 6 bases from V and 1 base from J, with 9 bases between. Per germline, CDR1 SQVTM and CDR2 ANQGSEA. The CDR3 DNA reads TGCAGCGTGGAGGACAGTAACTATGGCTACACCTTC. This sequence encodes CSVEDSNYGYTF.

The gene calls are TRBV19 and TRBJ1-4, with D perhaps matching TRBD1 (5 bases). The CDR3 is 15 residues long. Germline V gene sequence: CDR1 LNHDA, CDR2 SQIVND (reference sequence). V was trimmed by 6 bases and J by 5 bases, leaving 16 bases between them. The CDR3 nucleotides read TGTGCCAGTAGCGCCCAACAGGCCAACAATGAAAAACTGTTTTTT. It yields the protein CASSAQQANNEKLFF.

This chain links TRBV25-1 with TRBJ1-6; 7 bases line up with TRBD1. The CDR3 is made up of 14 amino acids. Germline loops: CDR1 MGHDK, CDR2 SYGVNS. The V and J ends lost 8 bases and 3 bases, in that order; junction bases with no gene match: 4. The CDR3 region has the DNA TGTGCCAGCCGACAGGGTGGCTATAATTCACCCCTCCACTTT. It yields the protein CASRQGGYNSPLHF.

This chain joins TRBV10-3 and TRBJ2-7; 9 nucleotides match TRBD2. The CDR3 covers 16 residues. Germline V gene lookup returns CDR1 ENHRY and CDR2 SYGVKD. The V gene end was trimmed by 3 bases and the J gene end by 4 bases; junction bases not matched to a gene: 10. CDR3 residues: CAISEPSSGKQYEQYF. CDR3 nucleotide sequence: TGTGCCATCAGTGAACCCTCTAGCGGGAAACAGTACGAGCAGTACTTC.

This clone was detected only once. The chain has TRBV9 and TRBJ1-4, with D hard to call. The V and J ends lost 4 bases and 0 bases respectively, with 10 bases between them. The germline V gene has CDR1 SGDLS and CDR2 YYNGEE. CDR3 length: 15 amino acids. CDR3 protein: CASSSQLATNEKLFF. CDR3 DNA sequence: TGTGCCAGCAGCTCCCAACTGGCAACTAATGAAAAACTGTTTTTT.

The V call is TRBV18, the J call TRBJ2-3, with 8 bases lining up with TRBD2. V trimming: 1 base; J trimming: 3 bases; junction bases outside the gene matches: 12. Looked up from germline, CDR1 is KGHSH and CDR2 is LQKENI. This CDR3 has 18 residues. The CDR3 is CASSPRPTREGGTDTQYF. The CDR3 region has the DNA TGTGCCAGCTCACCACGGCCGACTCGGGAGGGTGGTACAGATACGCAGTATTTT.

This chain links TRBV24-1 with TRBJ1-5; 8 bases match TRBD1. With V trimmed by 4 bases and J by 6 bases, 10 bases remained unmatched. The V gene's germline CDR1 is KGHDR and CDR2 SFDVKD. The CDR3 is made up of 16 amino acids. The CDR3 here is CATSEPGQAIGQPQHF. The CDR3 coding sequence is TGTGCCACCAGTGAGCCGGGACAGGCTATAGGTCAGCCCCAGCATTTT.

The chain is built from TRBV24-1 and TRBJ2-5; 9 bases are a match to TRBD2. The CDR3 runs to 16 residues. The J segment lost 3 bases and the V segment lost 4 bases, leaving 8 bases of the junction unmatched. Looked up from germline, CDR1 is KGHDR and CDR2 is SFDVKD. CDR3 loop: CATSEGLALGKETQYF. The CDR3 region has the DNA TGTGCCACCAGTGAGGGACTAGCTCTAGGCAAAGAGACCCAGTACTTC.